This T cell receptor beta chain originates from a study of cytomegalovirus exposure and HLA in healthy donors. About the research overall: Earlier sequencing of 150 million to 200 million T cells yielded nearly 120 million unique TCR beta sequences.

Worth noting for this clone: What it binds is not known.

The CDR3 has 14 amino acids. Germline V gene lookup returns CDR1 MGHDK and CDR2 SYGVNS. Trimming shortened V by 3 bases and J by 5 bases, and 12 bases separated the two germline ends. Despite likely unrecorded immune exposures, the donors were nominally healthy at the time of sampling. Overall study results and limits: Indistinguishable V segments, including TRBV6-2 and TRBV6-3, were excluded. An analysis that was carried out later associated 16,951 TCR beta sequences with HLA alleles at 0.05 false discovery rate.

60 Vbeta and 13 Jbeta primers were used in PCR. Assay used: immunoSEQ multiplex PCR; TCRdb lists only in-frame clones, some missing. The ten top clones account for 3% to 4%, within a sample of around 36,000 clones. The chain combines TRBV25-1 with TRBJ2-3, with a tentative D call TRBD2 (7 bases). This clonotype was sampled from a woman in her thirties in good health and CMV-seropositive. The material sequenced was PBMCs. In DNA, the CDR3 is TGTGCCAGCAGTGACTGGGGGGGCCAAGATACGCAGTATTTT. It encodes CASSDWGGQDTQYF. The entire variable domain, with the rest obtained from reference TRBV25-1 and TRBJ2-3, is as follows: EADIYQTPRYLVIGTGKKITLECSQTMGHDKMYWYQQDPGMELHLIHYSYGVNSTEKGDLSSESTVSRIRTEHFPLTLESARPSHTSQYLCASSDWGGQDTQYFGPGTRLTVL.